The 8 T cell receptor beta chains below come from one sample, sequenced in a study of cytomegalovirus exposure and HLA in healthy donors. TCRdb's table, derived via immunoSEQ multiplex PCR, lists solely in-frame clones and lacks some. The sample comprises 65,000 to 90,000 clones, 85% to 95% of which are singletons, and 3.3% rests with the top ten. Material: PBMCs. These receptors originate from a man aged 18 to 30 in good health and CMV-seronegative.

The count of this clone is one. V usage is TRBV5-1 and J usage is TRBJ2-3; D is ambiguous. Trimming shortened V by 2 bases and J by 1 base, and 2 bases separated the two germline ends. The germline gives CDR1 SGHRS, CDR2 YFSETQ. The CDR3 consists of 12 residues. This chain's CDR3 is CASSFGTDTQYF. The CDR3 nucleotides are TGCGCCAGCAGCTTCGGCACAGATACGCAGTATTTT.

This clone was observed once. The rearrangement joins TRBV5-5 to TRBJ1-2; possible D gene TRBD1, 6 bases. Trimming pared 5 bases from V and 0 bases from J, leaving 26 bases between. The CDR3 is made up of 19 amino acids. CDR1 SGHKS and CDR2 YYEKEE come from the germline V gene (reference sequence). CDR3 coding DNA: TGTGCCAGCAGTGACCCGACCCGGACAGCCGATATTTCTAACTATGGCTACACCTTC. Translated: CASSDPTRTADISNYGYTF.

CDR3 bases: TGTGCCAGCAGTCTGGACAGGGGTGGCGGCTACACCTTC. Translation: CASSLDRGGGYTF. The chain couples TRBV6-1 to TRBJ1-2, with 9 nucleotides matching TRBD1. The V and J ends lost 5 bases and 8 bases, in that order; junction bases with no gene match: 6. Germline V lookup: CDR1 MNHNS, CDR2 SASEGT. The CDR3 runs to 13 residues.

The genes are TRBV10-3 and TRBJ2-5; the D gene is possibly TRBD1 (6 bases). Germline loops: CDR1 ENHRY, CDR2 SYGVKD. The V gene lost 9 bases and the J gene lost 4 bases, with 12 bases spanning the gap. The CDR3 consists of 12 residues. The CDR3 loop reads CAISDSLETQYF. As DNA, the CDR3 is TGTGCCATATCGGACAGCCTAGAGACCCAGTACTTC.

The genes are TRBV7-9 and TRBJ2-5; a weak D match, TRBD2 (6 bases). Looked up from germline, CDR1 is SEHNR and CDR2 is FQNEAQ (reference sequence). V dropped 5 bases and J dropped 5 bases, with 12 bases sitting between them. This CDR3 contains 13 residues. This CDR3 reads CASSGGFRETQYF. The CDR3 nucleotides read TGTGCCAGCAGCGGAGGGTTCCGGGAGACCCAGTACTTC.

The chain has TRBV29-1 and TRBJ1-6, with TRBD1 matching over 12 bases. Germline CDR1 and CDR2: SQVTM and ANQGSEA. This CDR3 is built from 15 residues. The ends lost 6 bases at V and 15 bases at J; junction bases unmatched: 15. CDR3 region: CSVGTGGPAILSLHF. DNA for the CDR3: TGCAGCGTCGGGACAGGGGGCCCCGCAATTCTGAGCCTCCACTTT.

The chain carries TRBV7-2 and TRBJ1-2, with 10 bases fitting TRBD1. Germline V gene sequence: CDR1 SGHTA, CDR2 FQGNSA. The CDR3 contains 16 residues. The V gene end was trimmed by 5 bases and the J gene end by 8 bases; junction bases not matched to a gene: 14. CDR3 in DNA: TGTGCCAGCAGCCGATACAGGACAGGGGGGCTGGGGGGCTACACCTTC. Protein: CASSRYRTGGLGGYTF.

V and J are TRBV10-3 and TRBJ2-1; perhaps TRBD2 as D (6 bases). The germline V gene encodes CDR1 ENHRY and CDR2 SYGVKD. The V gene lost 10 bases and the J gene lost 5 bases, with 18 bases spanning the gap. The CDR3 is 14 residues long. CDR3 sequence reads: CATGARDSDNEQFF. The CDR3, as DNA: TGTGCCACCGGGGCCCGGGACTCAGACAATGAGCAGTTCTTC.